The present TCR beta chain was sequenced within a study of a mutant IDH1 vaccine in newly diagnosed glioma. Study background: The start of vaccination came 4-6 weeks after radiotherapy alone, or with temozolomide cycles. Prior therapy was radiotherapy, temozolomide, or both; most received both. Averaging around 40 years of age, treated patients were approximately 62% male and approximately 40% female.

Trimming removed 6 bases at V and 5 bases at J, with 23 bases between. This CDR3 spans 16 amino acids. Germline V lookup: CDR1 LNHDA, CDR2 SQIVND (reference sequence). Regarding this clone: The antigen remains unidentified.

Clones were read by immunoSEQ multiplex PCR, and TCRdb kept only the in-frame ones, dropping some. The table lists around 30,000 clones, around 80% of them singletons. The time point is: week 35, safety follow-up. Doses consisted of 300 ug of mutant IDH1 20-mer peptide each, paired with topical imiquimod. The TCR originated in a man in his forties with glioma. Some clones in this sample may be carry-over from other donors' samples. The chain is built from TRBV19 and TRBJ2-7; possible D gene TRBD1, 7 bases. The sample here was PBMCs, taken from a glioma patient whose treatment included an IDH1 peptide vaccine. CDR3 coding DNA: TGTGCCAGTAGCCTCGGCGGGAACAGGGGAAGTCACGAGCAGTACTTC. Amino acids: CASSLGGNRGSHEQYF.